These 8 T cell receptor beta chains originate from one sample sequenced in a study of prognosis after radiotherapy for stage I lung cancer. Amplification of the TCR beta CDR3 (from genomic DNA) was done by two-round multiplex PCR. TRBV and TRBJ genes each had their own specific primers in first-round PCR. TCRdb reprocessed the multiplex PCR reads via MiXCR and lists one record per CDR3 protein. In the table there are 10,000 to 15,000 distinct CDR3 sequences, less than 55% of which are singletons. The sample here was PBMCs, taken before or after stereotactic body radiation therapy (not recorded which). Receptor source: a donor aged 50 or older with non-small cell lung cancer.

This clonotype is termed medium-sized. The chain combines TRBV11-3 with TRBJ2-1; 11 nucleotides line up with TRBD2. The ends lost 1 base at V and 8 bases at J; junction bases unmatched: 1. Per the germline V gene, CDR1 is SGHNT and CDR2 is YENEEA. This CDR3 has 14 amino acids. CDR3 loop: CASSLVTSGDEQFF. In DNA form, the CDR3 reads TGTGCCAGCAGCTTAGTGACTAGCGGGGATGAGCAGTTCTTC.

This clonotype ranks as medium-sized. The chain joins TRBV6-2 or TRBV6-3 to TRBJ1-5; D call uncertain. Germline CDR1 is MNHEY and CDR2 is SVGEGT. The CDR3 consists of 13 residues. V was cut by 2 bases and J by 7 bases, with 9 bases left in between. DNA for the CDR3: TGTGCCAGCAGTTACGAATTGGGACAGCCCCAGCATTTT. It translates to CASSYELGQPQHF.

This clonotype was observed at least ten times. This rearrangement joins TRBV12-3 or TRBV12-4 to TRBJ1-1; D unclear. This CDR3 is 15 amino acids long. The V end was cut by 2 bases, the J end by 0 bases, with 10 bases between. DNA for the CDR3: TGTGCCAGCAGTTTATACAGAGCCATGAACACTGAAGCTTTCTTT. Translating gives CASSLYRAMNTEAFF.

The genes are TRBV20-1 and TRBJ2-1; no firm D call. The germline V gene encodes CDR1 DFQATT and CDR2 SNEGSKA (reference sequence). V was shortened by 1 base and J by 5 bases, with 9 bases between the two germline ends. The CDR3 covers 13 residues. The CDR3 sequence is CSARATVNNEQFF. The DNA of the CDR3 is TGCAGTGCTAGAGCGACCGTAAACAATGAGCAGTTCTTC.

This clonotype was picked up a small number of times. The rearrangement joins TRBV6-1 to TRBJ2-3; 10 bases fit TRBD1. The length of the CDR3 is 14 residues. Germline-derived CDR1 and CDR2 are MNHNS and SASEGT. J was trimmed by 4 bases and V by 4 bases; bases with no gene match: 2. CDR3 in amino acids: CASSAGQGSDTQYF. The CDR3 DNA is TGTGCCAGCAGTGCGGGACAGGGGTCAGATACGCAGTATTTT.

This clonotype came up many times. The chain joins TRBV5-1 to TRBJ2-7; 9 bases are a match to TRBD1. CDR3 size: 17 residues. Germline V gives CDR1 SGHRS, CDR2 YFSETQ. The J segment lost 5 bases and the V segment lost 1 base, leaving 13 bases of the junction unmatched. The CDR3 DNA reads as TGCGCCAGCAGCTTGCTCGCCGCCGGGACAGGGTCTAACGAGCAGTACTTC. It yields the protein CASSLLAAGTGSNEQYF.

V and J are TRBV24-1 and TRBJ2-7; D unclear. The CDR3 contains 14 residues. Germline CDR1 KGHDR, CDR2 SFDVKD. Trimming took 9 bases from V and 2 from J, leaving 16 bases between them. CDR3 residues: CATPPPLRPYEQYF. CDR3 nucleotide sequence: TGTGCCACCCCCCCCCCGTTGCGACCCTACGAGCAGTACTTC.

The chain carries TRBV28 and TRBJ2-1; no firm D call. The CDR3 is 15 residues long. V lost 3 bases and J lost 4, with 13 bases in between. Germline CDR1 reads MDHEN; CDR2 reads SYDVKM. CDR3 nucleotide sequence: TGTGCCAGCAGTTTGACCGGCGGTGCATACAATGAGCAGTTCTTC. It yields the protein CASSLTGGAYNEQFF.